What follows is one T cell receptor beta chain and its context. This entry belongs to a study of cytomegalovirus exposure and HLA in healthy donors. Use of 60 Vbeta and 13 Jbeta primers characterized the PCR. The method was immunoSEQ multiplex PCR; TCRdb's version includes in-frame clones alone and lacks a portion of them. This repertoire shows 150,000 to 200,000 clones, roughly 80% found once; its top ten account for about 3.1%. The clonotype was recovered from a female donor in good health and CMV-seronegative. Material: PBMCs.

CDR3 coding DNA: TGTGCCAGCAGCCCTACAGGGAACCCTCGTTACAATGAGCAGTTCTTC. It translates to CASSPTGNPRYNEQFF. The rearrangement joins TRBV7-9 to TRBJ2-1; possible D gene TRBD1, 6 bases. The germline V gene encodes CDR1 SEHNR and CDR2 FQNEAQ (reference sequence). The CDR3 loop spans 16 amino acids. Deletions cut 5 bases from V and 4 bases from J, with 18 bases between.